This TCR beta chain is from a study of breast tumors, draining lymph nodes, adjacent tissues. From the multiplex PCR reads, TCRdb called clonotypes with MiXCR, one entry per CDR3 protein. The sample comprises roughly 14,000 distinct CDR3 sequences, around 59% of which are singletons, and roughly 30% rests with the top ten. A word on this clonotype: Its antigen is unknown.

Study-level points and caveats: Tumor and nontumor repertoires were significantly more similar in luminal-like than in basal-like breast cancer.

With 3 bases removed from V and 4 bases from J, the gap between germline ends came to 9 bases. This CDR3 contains 13 residues. The chain links TRBV12-3 or TRBV12-4 to TRBJ1-2; D perhaps matches TRBD1 (6 bases). The sequencing input was tumor-adjacent breast tissue. The TCR originated in a female donor with breast cancer. Some clones in this sample may be carry-over from other donors' samples. CDR3 sequence: CASSFTGIYGYTF. Here the CDR3 DNA reads TGTGCCAGCAGTTTCACAGGGATCTATGGCTACACCTTC.